This T cell receptor beta chain was sequenced during a study of cytomegalovirus exposure and HLA in healthy donors. Overall study context: HLA-typed donors were the source of about 85 million unique TCRs held in an early data release. Findings and limits, study-wide: In an earlier analysis, most TCR beta V segments were productive about 87% or about 30% of the time.

Primers for the PCR totalled 60 Vbeta and 13 Jbeta. Clones were read by immunoSEQ multiplex PCR, and TCRdb kept only the in-frame ones, dropping some. The sample features under 150,000 clones, with roughly 1.6% in its top ten. Turning to this clone: As yet, its antigen is unknown.

Healthy bone marrow donors supplied every sample. The V end was cut by 1 base, the J end by 11 bases, with 13 bases between. The germline CDR1 and CDR2 sequences are SGHDT and YYEEEE. The CDR3 sequence is 14 residues long. The TCR sequence derives from a woman aged 35 to 49 in good health and CMV-seronegative. Sequencing used PBMCs. This chain connects TRBV5-6 to TRBJ1-6; D is possibly TRBD1 (6 bases). The chain's CDR3 is CASSLTGSGTPLHF. In nucleotides, the CDR3 is TGTGCCAGCAGCTTGACAGGGAGCGGAACACCCCTCCACTTT.